The 24 T cell receptor beta chains in this list originate from one sample, sequenced in a study of a mutant IDH1 vaccine in newly diagnosed glioma. Their specific antigens are unknown. TCRdb's copy holds only in-frame clones and misses some; the assay was immunoSEQ multiplex PCR. The data contain 55,000 to 65,000 clones, 75% to 85% of them singletons. Time point indicated: week 11, during vaccination. All doses held 300 ug of mutant IDH1 20-mer peptide, with topical imiquimod. The sequencing here drew on PBMCs, taken from a glioma patient whose treatment included an IDH1 peptide vaccine. Source of these receptors: a man aged 45-65 years with glioma.

The genes are TRBV7-2 and TRBJ2-3; D gene unclear. The CDR3 runs to 14 residues. The V end was cut by 3 bases, the J end by 2 bases, with 9 bases between. The germline V gene encodes CDR1 SGHTA and CDR2 FQGNSA. This CDR3 reads CASSFRPLTDTQYF. The CDR3 nucleotides are TGTGCCAGCAGCTTTCGACCGCTCACAGATACGCAGTATTTT.

The chain is built from TRBV7-2 and TRBJ2-7; D is undetermined. The germline CDR1 and CDR2 sequences are SGHTA and FQGNSA. V lost 2 bases and J 2 bases, leaving 10 bases between the germline ends. CDR3 length: 14 residues. CDR3 DNA sequence: TGTGCCAGCAGCTTATTACCTAGAACCTACGAGCAGTACTTC. Protein: CASSLLPRTYEQYF.

The chain uses TRBV29-1 and TRBJ2-6; D gene unclear. Germline values: CDR1 SQVTM, CDR2 ANQGSEA. Trimming removed 0 bases from V and 0 bases from J, with 9 bases in between. The CDR3 contains 16 residues. CDR3 in amino acids: CSVEDLSDSGANVLTF. The CDR3 region has the DNA TGCAGCGTTGAAGATCTCTCGGACTCTGGGGCCAACGTCCTGACTTTC.

The CDR3 nucleotides are TGTGCCAGCAGTTCACTAGCGGCCTCCTACAATGAGCAGTTCTTC. This codes for CASSSLAASYNEQFF. This sequence joins TRBV28 and TRBJ2-1, with 8 nucleotides matching TRBD2. The germline CDR1 and CDR2 sequences are MDHEN and SYDVKM. The CDR3 loop spans 15 amino acids. The J segment lost 0 bases and the V segment lost 4 bases, leaving 2 bases of the junction unmatched. Drawing the rest from reference TRBV28 and TRBJ2-1, the complete variable domain is DVKVTQSSRYLVKRTGEKVFLECVQDMDHENMFWYRQDPGLGLRLIYFSYDVKMKEKGDIPEGYSVSREKKERFSLILESASTNQTSMYLCASSSLAASYNEQFFGPGTRLTVL.

V and J are TRBV2 and TRBJ1-1, with D perhaps TRBD1 (6 bases). Trimming took 6 bases from V and 11 from J, leaving 16 bases between them. This CDR3 contains 12 residues. CDR1 is SNHLY and CDR2 is FYNNEI in the germline V gene. The CDR3 sequence: CASSSRQAEAFF. In DNA form, the CDR3 reads TGTGCCAGCAGCTCGAGACAGGCCGAGGCTTTCTTT.

The chain links TRBV2 to TRBJ2-6; D remains ambiguous. V was pared by 6 bases and J by 3 bases, with 6 bases between. This CDR3 has 13 amino acids. Looked up from germline, CDR1 is SNHLY and CDR2 is FYNNEI. CDR3 coding DNA: TGTGCCAGCAGCGCCGATGGGGCCAACGTCCTGACTTTC. Amino acids: CASSADGANVLTF.

The CDR3 sequence: CASSIRSAEQYF. CDR3 nucleotide sequence: TGTGCCAGCAGCATAAGAAGTGCCGAGCAGTACTTC. This chain connects TRBV11-2 to TRBJ2-7; D remains unclear. Trimming left V 5 bases short and J 6 bases short, with 11 bases between. Germline lookup yields CDR1 SGHAT and CDR2 FQNNGV. This CDR3 comprises 12 residues. Supplemented by reference TRBV11-2 and TRBJ2-7, the full variable domain reads EAGVAQSPRYKIIEKRQSVAFWCNPISGHATLYWYQQILGQGPKLLIQFQNNGVVDDSQLPKDRFSAERLKGVDSTLKIQPAKLEDSAVYLCASSIRSAEQYFGPGTRLTVT.

The chain is built from TRBV13 and TRBJ2-3; no definite D call. Germline CDR1 reads PRHDT; CDR2 reads FYEKMQ (reference sequence). V lost 5 bases and J 2 bases, leaving 11 bases between the germline ends. This CDR3 region has 14 residues. The CDR3 region is CASSPGGNTDTQYF. The DNA of the CDR3 is TGTGCCAGCAGCCCTGGCGGCAACACAGATACGCAGTATTTT.

V usage is TRBV5-6 and J usage is TRBJ1-5; D unclear. In germline, CDR1 is SGHDT, CDR2 YYEEEE. CDR3 size: 15 residues. Trimming took 2 bases from V and 3 from J, leaving 12 bases between them. CDR3 residues: CASSFWGVNNQPQHF. In nucleotides, the CDR3 is TGTGCCAGCAGCTTTTGGGGTGTGAACAATCAGCCCCAGCATTTT.

The chain is built from TRBV18 and TRBJ1-5; 9 bases are a match to TRBD1. In germline, CDR1 is KGHSH, CDR2 LQKENI. The CDR3 contains 14 residues. Trimming removed 3 bases from V and 5 bases from J; junction bases left unmatched: 2. CDR3 sequence reads: CASSPGTGHQPQHF. The CDR3 coding sequence is TGTGCCAGCTCACCGGGGACAGGGCATCAGCCCCAGCATTTT.

V is TRBV19 and J is TRBJ2-5; weak D call: TRBD2 (6 bases). The V end lost 1 base, the J end lost 4 bases, and 13 bases lay between the germline ends. There are 15 residues in the CDR3. CDR1 LNHDA and CDR2 SQIVND come from the germline V gene (reference sequence). CDR3 coding DNA: TGTGCCAGTAGTATAGGTACCGGGGGAGCAGAGACCCAGTACTTC. Its protein is CASSIGTGGAETQYF.

V and J are TRBV19 and TRBJ1-5; a possible D gene is TRBD1 (5 bases). CDR1 LNHDA and CDR2 SQIVND come from the germline V gene (reference sequence). Trimming left V 3 bases short and J 2 bases short, with 11 bases between. The CDR3 length is 15 residues. CDR3 sequence: CASSISGDRNQPQHF. The CDR3 DNA reads as TGTGCCAGTAGTATCTCGGGGGATCGCAATCAGCCCCAGCATTTT. The full variable domain, rest sourced from reference TRBV19 and TRBJ1-5, is DGGITQSPKYLFRKEGQNVTLSCEQNLNHDAMYWYRQDPGQGLRLIYYSQIVNDFQKGDIAEGYSVSREKKESFPLTVTSAQKNPTAFYLCASSISGDRNQPQHFGDGTRLSIL.

The chain recombines TRBV19 with TRBJ1-2; D gene unclear. CDR1 and CDR2 (germline): LNHDA, SQIVND (reference sequence). V lost 7 bases to trimming and J lost 6 bases, with 9 bases between them. The CDR3 is made up of 11 amino acids. The CDR3 bases are TGTGCCAGTACGGGCGAAAATGGCTACACCTTC. As protein: CASTGENGYTF.

The count of this clone is one. J is TRBJ1-2 and V is TRBV19; 7 bases line up with TRBD1. V lost 5 bases and J lost 4; bases outside the gene matches: 4. Per the germline V gene, CDR1 is LNHDA and CDR2 is SQIVND (reference sequence). This CDR3 comprises 13 residues. The CDR3 DNA is TGTGCCAGTAGTCTACAGGGGATCTATGGCTACACCTTC. Translating gives CASSLQGIYGYTF.

The CDR3 here is CASSLNRGLGYTF. CDR3 sequence (DNA): TGTGCCAGCAGCCTTAACAGGGGGCTCGGCTACACCTTC. This chain connects TRBV28 to TRBJ1-2; 9 bases are a match to TRBD1. The germline CDR1 and CDR2 sequences are MDHEN and SYDVKM. This CDR3 spans 13 amino acids. Losses at the gene ends were 6 bases for V and 8 bases for J; bases not matched to a gene: 7.

V usage is TRBV19 and J usage is TRBJ2-2, with unresolved D. V shed 2 bases and J shed 7 bases, with 14 bases lying between them. CDR3 size: 15 residues. CDR1 is LNHDA and CDR2 is SQIVND in the germline V gene (reference sequence). CDR3 sequence: CASSIIRKAVGELFF. As DNA, the CDR3 is TGTGCCAGTAGTATAATCAGGAAGGCGGTCGGGGAGCTGTTTTTT.

Written as DNA, the CDR3 is TGTGCCAGCAGTTCGACAGGGACCGAGCAGTACTTC. Translating it yields CASSSTGTEQYF. The genes are TRBV6-5 and TRBJ2-7; 7 bases are a match to TRBD1. This CDR3 comprises 12 residues. J was trimmed by 6 bases and V by 4 bases; bases with no gene match: 3. From germline, CDR1 is MNHEY and CDR2 SVGAGI.

The gene calls are TRBV7-9 and TRBJ2-7; D possibly corresponds to TRBD1 (5 bases). CDR1 is SEHNR, CDR2 FQNEAQ, per germline (reference sequence). This CDR3 spans 13 amino acids. V gave up 6 bases and J gave up 9 bases, with 18 bases separating them. The DNA for the CDR3 is TGTGCCAGCAGAGGTGGGGCCCCTCTCGGGCAGTACTTC. Translation gives CASRGGAPLGQYF. The full variable domain, rest sourced from reference TRBV7-9 and TRBJ2-7, is DTGVSQNPRHKITKRGQNVTFRCDPISEHNRLYWYRQTLGQGPEFLTYFQNEAQLEKSRLLSDRFSAERPKGSFSTLEIQRTEQGDSAMYLCASRGGAPLGQYFGPGTRLTVT.

This clone appeared a few times. The chain is built from TRBV4-3 and TRBJ1-1; D uncertain. The CDR3 sequence is 14 residues long. V dropped 4 bases and J dropped 4 bases, with 13 bases sitting between them. Looked up from germline, CDR1 is LGHNA and CDR2 is YSLEER. CDR3 protein: CASSLDHYFTEAFF. As DNA, the CDR3 is TGCGCCAGCAGCCTTGACCATTACTTCACTGAAGCTTTCTTT.

The chain carries TRBV5-1 and TRBJ2-1, with D hard to call. The CDR3 loop spans 14 amino acids. Trimming cost V 0 bases and J 7 bases, with 11 bases left between them. Germline V gene sequence: CDR1 SGHRS, CDR2 YFSETQ. CDR3 in amino acids: CASSLVGDQNEQFF. In nucleotides, the CDR3 is TGCGCCAGCAGCTTGGTGGGCGACCAGAATGAGCAGTTCTTC.

This chain uses TRBV19 with TRBJ2-3, with D unresolved. Germline loops: CDR1 LNHDA, CDR2 SQIVND (reference sequence). The CDR3 covers 14 residues. V lost 1 base and J 2 bases, leaving 7 bases between the germline ends. DNA for the CDR3: TGTGCCAGTAGTATAGGCCCAAACACAGATACGCAGTATTTT. Translated: CASSIGPNTDTQYF.

The CDR3 region is CASSVDYGSTNTGELFF. The CDR3 DNA is TGTGCCAGCAGCGTAGACTATGGGTCCACCAACACCGGGGAGCTGTTTTTT. V gene TRBV5-4 combines with J gene TRBJ2-2; a weak D match, TRBD2 (5 bases). With 4 bases removed from V and 2 bases from J, the gap between germline ends came to 18 bases. The germline CDR1 and CDR2 sequences are SGHNT and YYREEE (reference sequence). The CDR3 is 17 amino acids.

This sequence joins TRBV10-2 and TRBJ1-2, with TRBD1 matching 7 bases. Germline lookup yields CDR1 WSHSY and CDR2 SAAADI. V lost 3 bases and J lost 3; bases outside the gene matches: 4. The CDR3 runs 14 residues. CDR3 residues: CASSEDRVDYGYTF. In DNA form, the CDR3 reads TGCGCCAGCAGTGAAGACAGGGTCGACTATGGCTACACCTTC.

This clone came up a few times. This chain links TRBV6-5 with TRBJ1-1, with no clear D. The ends were cut back, 0 bases at V and 2 bases at J, with 7 bases in the middle. The CDR3 totals 14 residues. The V gene's germline CDR1 is MNHEY and CDR2 SVGAGI. The chain's CDR3 is CASSYSGSNTEAFF. Written as DNA, the CDR3 is TGTGCCAGCAGTTACTCGGGTTCCAACACTGAAGCTTTCTTT.